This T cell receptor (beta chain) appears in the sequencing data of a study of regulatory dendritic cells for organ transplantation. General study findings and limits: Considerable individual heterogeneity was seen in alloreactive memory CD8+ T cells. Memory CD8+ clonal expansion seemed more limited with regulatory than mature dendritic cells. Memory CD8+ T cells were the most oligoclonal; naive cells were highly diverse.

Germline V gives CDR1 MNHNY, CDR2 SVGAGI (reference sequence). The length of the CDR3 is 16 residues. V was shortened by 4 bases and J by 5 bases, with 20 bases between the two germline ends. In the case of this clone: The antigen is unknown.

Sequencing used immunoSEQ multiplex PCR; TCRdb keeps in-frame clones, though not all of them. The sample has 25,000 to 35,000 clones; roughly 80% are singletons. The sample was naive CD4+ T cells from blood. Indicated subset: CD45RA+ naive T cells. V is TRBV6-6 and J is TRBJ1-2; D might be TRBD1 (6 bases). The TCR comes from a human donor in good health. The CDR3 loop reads CASSSRGLGAAYGYTF. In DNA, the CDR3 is TGTGCCAGCAGTTCTCGTGGTCTGGGGGCGGCATATGGCTACACCTTC.